This record covers a single T cell receptor (beta chain). Its antigen remains unidentified. Prior to sequencing, the ViraFEST assay stimulated PBMC with viral peptide pools, which expanded the antigen-specific CD4+ T cells. Culturing for nine to ten days preceded CD4+ T cell isolation. Between March and December 2020, the person had a SARS-CoV-2 infection that PCR confirmed. Supplemented with around 9.6 IU/ml IL-2 and approximately 9.7 ug/ml peptides, two million PBMC per well were kept in culture. Fresh IL-2-containing medium replaced half the medium on days 3 and 7. The sample belongs to a study of vaccination effects on CD4 cells after COVID-19. Sequencing was performed with immunoSEQ multiplex PCR; in TCRdb, only in-frame clones are kept and a portion is missing. The table lists about 40,000 clones, 73% of them singletons, with 25% to 35% in the top ten. The V gene end was trimmed by 4 bases and the J gene end by 4 bases; junction bases not matched to a gene: 5. The CDR3 contains 16 residues. Germline CDR1 SEHNR, CDR2 FQNEAQ (reference sequence).

The V gene is TRBV7-9, the J gene TRBJ2-3; 13 positions agree with TRBD2. The clonotype comes from a human donor who had a prior SARS-CoV-2 infection. The sample consisted of CD4+ T cells from PBMCs cultured with a peptide pool, taken before COVID-19 vaccination. In nucleotides, the CDR3 is TGTGCCAGCAGCTCAGGGACTAGCGGGATTTCAGATACGCAGTATTTT. Amino acid sequence: CASSSGTSGISDTQYF. Looking up the rest from reference TRBV7-9 and TRBJ2-3 gives the full variable domain: DTGVSQNPRHKITKRGQNVTFRCDPISEHNRLYWYRQTLGQGPEFLTYFQNEAQLEKSRLLSDRFSAERPKGSFSTLEIQRTEQGDSAMYLCASSSGTSGISDTQYFGPGTRLTVL.